This record covers a single TCR beta chain. Its antigen is still unknown. This sample was taken from a study of CD8+ T cells in alopecia areata. Study-wide results and limits: Scalp repertoires also include resident alphabeta T cells from normal skin.

Treatment noted: oral pan-JAK inhibitor, 5-10 mg twice daily. It was from PBMCs that CD4+ and CD8+ T cells were sorted. cDNA reverse transcribed from extracted RNA served as the sequencing template. TCRdb keeps only in-frame clones here, not all; method: immunoSEQ multiplex PCR. The data show approximately 200,000 clones, approximately 56% seen once. The sample was CD4+ T cells sorted from blood, taken at week 4, from a patient treated with tofacitinib. The source is a human donor with alopecia areata.

In DNA, the CDR3 is TGTGCCAGTAGGTTGGCAGCCACAGATACGCAGTATTTT. Amino acids: CASRLAATDTQYF. This chain joins TRBV19 and TRBJ2-3, with D uncertain. The CDR3 has 13 residues. The V end was cut by 6 bases, the J end by 2 bases, with 9 bases between. CDR1 LNHDA and CDR2 SQIVND come from the germline V gene (reference sequence).